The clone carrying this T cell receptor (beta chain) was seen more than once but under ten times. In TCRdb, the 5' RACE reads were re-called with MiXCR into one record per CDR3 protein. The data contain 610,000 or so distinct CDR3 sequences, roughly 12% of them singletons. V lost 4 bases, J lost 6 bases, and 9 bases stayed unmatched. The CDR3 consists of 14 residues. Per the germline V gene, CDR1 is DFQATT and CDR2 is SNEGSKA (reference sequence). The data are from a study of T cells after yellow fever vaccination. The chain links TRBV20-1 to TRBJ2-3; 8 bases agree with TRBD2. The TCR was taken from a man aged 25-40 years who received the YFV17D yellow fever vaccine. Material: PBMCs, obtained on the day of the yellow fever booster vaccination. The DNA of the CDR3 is TGCAGTGCTATCCCCGGGACTAGAGGGGATACGCAGTATTTT. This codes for CSAIPGTRGDTQYF.